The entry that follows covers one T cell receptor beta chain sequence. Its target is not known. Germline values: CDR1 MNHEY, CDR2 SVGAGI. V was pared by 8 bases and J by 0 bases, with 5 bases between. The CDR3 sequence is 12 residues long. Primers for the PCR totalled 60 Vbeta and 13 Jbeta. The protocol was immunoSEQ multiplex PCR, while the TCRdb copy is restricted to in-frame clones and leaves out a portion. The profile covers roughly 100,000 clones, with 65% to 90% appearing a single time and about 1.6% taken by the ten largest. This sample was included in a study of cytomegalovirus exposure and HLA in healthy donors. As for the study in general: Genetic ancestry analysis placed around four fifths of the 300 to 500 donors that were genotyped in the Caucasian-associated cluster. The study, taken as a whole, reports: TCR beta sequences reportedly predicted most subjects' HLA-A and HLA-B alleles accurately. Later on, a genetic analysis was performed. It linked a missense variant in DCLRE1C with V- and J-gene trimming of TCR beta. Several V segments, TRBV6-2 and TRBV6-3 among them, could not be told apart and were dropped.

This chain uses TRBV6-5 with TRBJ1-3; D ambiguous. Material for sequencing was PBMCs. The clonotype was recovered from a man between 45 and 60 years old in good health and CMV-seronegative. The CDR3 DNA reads TGTGCCAGCTACAGCTCTGGAAACACCATATATTTT. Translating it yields CASYSSGNTIYF.